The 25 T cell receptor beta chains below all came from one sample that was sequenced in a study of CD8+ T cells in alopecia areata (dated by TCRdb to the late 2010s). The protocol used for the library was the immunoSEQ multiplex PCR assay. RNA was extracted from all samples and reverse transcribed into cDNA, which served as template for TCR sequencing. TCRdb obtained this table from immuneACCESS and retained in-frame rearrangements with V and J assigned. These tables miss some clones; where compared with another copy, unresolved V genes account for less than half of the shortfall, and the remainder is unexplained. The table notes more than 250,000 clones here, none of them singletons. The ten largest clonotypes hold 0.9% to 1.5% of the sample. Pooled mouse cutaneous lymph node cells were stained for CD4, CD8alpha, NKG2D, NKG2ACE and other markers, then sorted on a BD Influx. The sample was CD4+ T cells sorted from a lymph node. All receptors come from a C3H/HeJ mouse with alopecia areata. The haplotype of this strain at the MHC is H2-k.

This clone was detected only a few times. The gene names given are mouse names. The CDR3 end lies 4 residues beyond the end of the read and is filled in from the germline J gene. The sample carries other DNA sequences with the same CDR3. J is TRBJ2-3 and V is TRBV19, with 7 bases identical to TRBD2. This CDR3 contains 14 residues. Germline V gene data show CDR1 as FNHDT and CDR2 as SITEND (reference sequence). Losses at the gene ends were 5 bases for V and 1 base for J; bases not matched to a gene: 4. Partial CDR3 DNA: TGTGCCAGCAGCCCCGGGACTGGTGCAGAA. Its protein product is CASSPGTGAE. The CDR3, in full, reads CASSPGTGAETLYF. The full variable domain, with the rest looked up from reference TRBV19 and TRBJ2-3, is GGIITQTPKFLIGQEGQKLTLKCQQNFNHDTMYWYRQDSGKGLRLIYYSITENDLQKGDLSEGYDASREKKSSFSLTVTSAQKNEMAVFLCASSPGTGAETLYFGSGTRLTVL.

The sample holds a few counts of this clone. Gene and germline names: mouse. CDR3 protein: CASSKQGSQDTQYF. CDR3 DNA, as far as it was read: TGTGCCAGCAGTAAACAGGGGTCCCAAGAC. The chain is built from TRBV13-3 and TRBJ2-5; 7 nucleotides line up with TRBD1. With the read ending 4 residues before the CDR3 end, the germline J gene is used to fill in that end. This CDR3 is 14 amino acids long. Trimming took 4 bases from V and 2 from J; bases not matched to a gene: 4. Germline loops: CDR1 NNHDY, CDR2 SYVADS.

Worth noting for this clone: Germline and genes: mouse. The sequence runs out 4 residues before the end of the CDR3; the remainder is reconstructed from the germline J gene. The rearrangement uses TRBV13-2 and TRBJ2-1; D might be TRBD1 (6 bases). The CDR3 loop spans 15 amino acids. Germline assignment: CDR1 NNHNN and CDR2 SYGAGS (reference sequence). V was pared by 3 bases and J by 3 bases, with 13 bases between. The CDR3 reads CASGGLRDTYAEQFF. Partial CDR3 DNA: TGTGCCAGCGGTGGCCTCCGGGACACCTATGCT.

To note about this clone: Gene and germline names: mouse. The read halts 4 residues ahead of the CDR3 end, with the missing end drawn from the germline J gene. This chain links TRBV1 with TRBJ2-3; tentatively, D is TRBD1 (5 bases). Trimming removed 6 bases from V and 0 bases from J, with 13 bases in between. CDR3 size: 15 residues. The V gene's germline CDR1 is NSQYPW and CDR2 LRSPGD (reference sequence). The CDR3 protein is CTCRLRQISAETLYF. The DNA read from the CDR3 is TGCACCTGCAGGCTCCGACAGATTAGTGCAGAA. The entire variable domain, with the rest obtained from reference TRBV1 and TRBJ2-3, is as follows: VTLLEQNPRWRLVPRGQAVNLRCILKNSQYPWMSWYQQDLQKQLQWLFTLRSPGDKEVKSLPGADYLATRVTDTELRLQVANMSQGRTLYCTCRLRQISAETLYFGSGTRLTVL.

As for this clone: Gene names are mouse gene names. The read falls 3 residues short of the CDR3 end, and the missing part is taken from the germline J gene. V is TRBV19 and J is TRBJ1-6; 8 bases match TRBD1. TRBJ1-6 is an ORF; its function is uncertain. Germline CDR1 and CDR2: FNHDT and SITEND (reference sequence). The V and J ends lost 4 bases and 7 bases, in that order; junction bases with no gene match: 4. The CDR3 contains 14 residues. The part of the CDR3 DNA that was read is TGTGCCAGCAGTTGGACAGGGAGGAATTCGCCC. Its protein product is CASSWTGRNSP. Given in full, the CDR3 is CASSWTGRNSPLYF.

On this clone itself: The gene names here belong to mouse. The DNA read from the CDR3 is TGTGCCAGCAGTCCCTCAGGACAGAAAGCAAACACA. Protein sequence: CASSPSGQKANT. The whole CDR3 sequence is CASSPSGQKANTEVFF. The gene calls are TRBV14 and TRBJ1-1; perhaps TRBD1 as D (6 bases). The CDR3 end falls 4 residues outside the read, so it is completed with the germline J gene. This CDR3 region has 16 residues. Trimming removed 4 bases at V and 0 bases at J, with 16 bases between. Germline loops: CDR1 SGHDT, CDR2 FRDEAV.

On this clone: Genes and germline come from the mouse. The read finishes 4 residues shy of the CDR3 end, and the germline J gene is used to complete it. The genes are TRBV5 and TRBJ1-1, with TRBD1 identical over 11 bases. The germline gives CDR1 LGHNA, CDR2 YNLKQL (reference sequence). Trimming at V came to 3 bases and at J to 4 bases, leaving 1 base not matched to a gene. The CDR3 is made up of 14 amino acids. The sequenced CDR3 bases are TGTGCCAGCAGCCACGGGACAGGGGGCACA. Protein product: CASSHGTGGT. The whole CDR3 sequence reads CASSHGTGGTEVFF.

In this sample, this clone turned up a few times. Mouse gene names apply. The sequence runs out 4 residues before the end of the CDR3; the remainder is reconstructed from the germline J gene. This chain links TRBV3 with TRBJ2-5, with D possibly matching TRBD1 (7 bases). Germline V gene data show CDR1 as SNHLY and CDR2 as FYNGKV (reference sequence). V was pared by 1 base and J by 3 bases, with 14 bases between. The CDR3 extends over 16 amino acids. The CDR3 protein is CASSLEEGARQDTQYF. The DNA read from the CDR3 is TGTGCCAGCAGCTTAGAGGAGGGGGCACGACAAGAC. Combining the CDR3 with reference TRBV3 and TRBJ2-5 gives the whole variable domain GPKVLQIPSHQIIDMGQMVTLNCDPVSNHLYFYWYKQILGQQMEFLVNFYNGKVMEKSKLFKDQFSVERPDGSYFTLKIQPTALEDSAVYFCASSLEEGARQDTQYFGPGTRLLVL.

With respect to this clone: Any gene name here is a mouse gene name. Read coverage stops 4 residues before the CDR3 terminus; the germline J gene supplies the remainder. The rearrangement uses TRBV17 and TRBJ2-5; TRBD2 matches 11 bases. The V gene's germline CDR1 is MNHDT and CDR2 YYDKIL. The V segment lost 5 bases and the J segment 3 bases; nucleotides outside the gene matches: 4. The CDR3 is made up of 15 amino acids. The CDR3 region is CASSPDWGGQDTQYF. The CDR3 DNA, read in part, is TGTGCTAGCAGTCCTGACTGGGGGGGGCAAGAC.

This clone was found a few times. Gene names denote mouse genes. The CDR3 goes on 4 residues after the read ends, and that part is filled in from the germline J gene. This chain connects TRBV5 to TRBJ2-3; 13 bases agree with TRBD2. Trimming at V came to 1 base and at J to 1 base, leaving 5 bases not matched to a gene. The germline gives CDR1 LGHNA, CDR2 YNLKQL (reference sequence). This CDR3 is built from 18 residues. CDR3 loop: CASSQGTGGARGAETLYF. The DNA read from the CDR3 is TGTGCCAGCAGCCAAGGGACTGGGGGGGCGCGGGGTGCAGAA.

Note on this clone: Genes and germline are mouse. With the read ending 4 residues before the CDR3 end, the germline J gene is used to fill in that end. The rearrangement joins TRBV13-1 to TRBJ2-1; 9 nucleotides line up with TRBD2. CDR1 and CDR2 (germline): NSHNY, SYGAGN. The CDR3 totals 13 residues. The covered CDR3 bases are TGTGCCAGCAGGGGACTGGGATGGGCT. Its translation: CASRGLGWA. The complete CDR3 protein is CASRGLGWAEQFF.

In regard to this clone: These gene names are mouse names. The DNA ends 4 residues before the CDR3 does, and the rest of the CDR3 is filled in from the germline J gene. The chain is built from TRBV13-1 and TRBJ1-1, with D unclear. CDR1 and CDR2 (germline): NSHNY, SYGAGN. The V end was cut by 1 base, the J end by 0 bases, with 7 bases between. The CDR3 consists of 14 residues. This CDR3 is CASSDYNANTEVFF. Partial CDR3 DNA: TGTGCCAGCAGTGATTACAATGCAAACACA.

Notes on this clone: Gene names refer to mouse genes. Partial CDR3 DNA: TGCACCTGCAGTGCTCTCCCTCCGGGACAGGGGAACACA. This encodes CTCSALPPGQGNT. The whole CDR3 sequence reads CTCSALPPGQGNTEVFF. V gene TRBV1 combines with J gene TRBJ1-1; 9 nucleotides match TRBD1. With the read ending 4 residues before the CDR3 end, the germline J gene is used to fill in that end. The trim removed 3 bases at V and 1 base at J, leaving 9 bases unmatched. The V gene's germline CDR1 is NSQYPW and CDR2 LRSPGD (reference sequence). The CDR3 is 17 residues long.

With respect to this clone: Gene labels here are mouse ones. The CDR3 region is CASSLGQGGNQDTQYF. The covered CDR3 bases are TGTGCCAGCAGTTTGGGACAGGGGGGAAACCAAGAC. The V and J genes are TRBV14 and TRBJ2-5; 11 bases are shared with TRBD1. The CDR3 extends 4 residues past the end of the read, so its final part is completed from the germline J gene. V lost 2 bases to trimming and J lost 0 bases; unmatched junction nucleotides: 2. The CDR3 is 16 amino acids. Germline assignment: CDR1 SGHDT and CDR2 FRDEAV. Using reference TRBV14 and TRBJ2-5 for the parts outside the CDR3, the full variable domain is EAGVTQSPRYAVLQEGQAVSFWCDPISGHDTLYWYQQPRDQGPQLLVYFRDEAVIDNSQLPSDRFSAVRPKGTNSTLKIQSAKQGDTATYLCASSLGQGGNQDTQYFGPGTRLLVL.

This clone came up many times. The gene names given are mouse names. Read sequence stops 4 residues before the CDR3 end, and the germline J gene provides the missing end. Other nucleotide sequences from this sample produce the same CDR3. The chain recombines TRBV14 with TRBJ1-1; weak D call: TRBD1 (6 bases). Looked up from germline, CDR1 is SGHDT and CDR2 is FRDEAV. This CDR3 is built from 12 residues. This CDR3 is CASSPGTKEVFF. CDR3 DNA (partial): TGTGCCAGCAGTCCCGGGACAAAA. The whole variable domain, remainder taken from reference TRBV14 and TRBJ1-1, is EAGVTQSPRYAVLQEGQAVSFWCDPISGHDTLYWYQQPRDQGPQLLVYFRDEAVIDNSQLPSDRFSAVRPKGTNSTLKIQSAKQGDTATYLCASSPGTKEVFFGKGTRLTVV.

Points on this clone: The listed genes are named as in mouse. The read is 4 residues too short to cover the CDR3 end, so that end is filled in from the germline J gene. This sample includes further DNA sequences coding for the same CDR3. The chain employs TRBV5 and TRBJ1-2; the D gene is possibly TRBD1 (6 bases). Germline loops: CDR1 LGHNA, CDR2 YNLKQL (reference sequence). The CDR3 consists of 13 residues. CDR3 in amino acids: CASSQSGDSDYTF. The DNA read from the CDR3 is TGTGCCAGCAGCCAATCAGGGGATTCC.

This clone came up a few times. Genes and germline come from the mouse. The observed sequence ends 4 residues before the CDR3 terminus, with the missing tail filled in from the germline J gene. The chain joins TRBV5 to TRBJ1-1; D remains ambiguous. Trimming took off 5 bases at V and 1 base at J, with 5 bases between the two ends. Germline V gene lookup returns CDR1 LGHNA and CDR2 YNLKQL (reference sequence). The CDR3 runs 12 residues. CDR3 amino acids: CASSAGNTEVFF. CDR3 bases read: TGTGCCAGCAGCGCAGGGAACACA.

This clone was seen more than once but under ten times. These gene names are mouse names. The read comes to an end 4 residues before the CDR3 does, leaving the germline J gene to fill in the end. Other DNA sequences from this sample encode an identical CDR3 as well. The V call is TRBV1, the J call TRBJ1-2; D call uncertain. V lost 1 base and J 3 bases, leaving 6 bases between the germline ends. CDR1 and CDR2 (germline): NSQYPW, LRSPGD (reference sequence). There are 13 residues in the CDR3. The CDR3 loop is CTCSAGGDSDYTF. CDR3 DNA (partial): TGCACCTGCAGTGCAGGTGGGGACTCC.

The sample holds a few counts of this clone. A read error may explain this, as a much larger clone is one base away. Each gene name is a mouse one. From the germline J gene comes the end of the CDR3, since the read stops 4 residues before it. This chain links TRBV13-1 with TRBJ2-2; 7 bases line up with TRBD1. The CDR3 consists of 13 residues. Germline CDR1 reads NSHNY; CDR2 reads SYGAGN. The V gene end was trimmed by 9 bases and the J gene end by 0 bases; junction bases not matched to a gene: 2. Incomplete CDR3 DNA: TGTGCCATCGGGACAGCAAACACCGGG. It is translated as CAIGTANTG. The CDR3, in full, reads CAIGTANTGQLYF.

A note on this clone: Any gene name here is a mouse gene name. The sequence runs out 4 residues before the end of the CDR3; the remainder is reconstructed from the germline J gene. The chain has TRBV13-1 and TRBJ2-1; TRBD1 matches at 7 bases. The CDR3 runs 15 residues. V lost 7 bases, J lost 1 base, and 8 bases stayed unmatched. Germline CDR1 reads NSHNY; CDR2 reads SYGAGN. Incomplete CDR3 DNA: TGTGCCAGCCGCCAAGCGGGACAGAACTATGCT. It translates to CASRQAGQNYA. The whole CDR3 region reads CASRQAGQNYAEQFF.

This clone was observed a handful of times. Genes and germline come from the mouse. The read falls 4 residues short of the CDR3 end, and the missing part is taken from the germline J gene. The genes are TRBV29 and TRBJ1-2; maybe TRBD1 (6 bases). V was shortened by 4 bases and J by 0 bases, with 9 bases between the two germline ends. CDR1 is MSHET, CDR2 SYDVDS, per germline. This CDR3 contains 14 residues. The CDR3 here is CASSSGQANSDYTF. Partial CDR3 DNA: TGTGCTAGCAGTTCGGGACAAGCAAACTCC.

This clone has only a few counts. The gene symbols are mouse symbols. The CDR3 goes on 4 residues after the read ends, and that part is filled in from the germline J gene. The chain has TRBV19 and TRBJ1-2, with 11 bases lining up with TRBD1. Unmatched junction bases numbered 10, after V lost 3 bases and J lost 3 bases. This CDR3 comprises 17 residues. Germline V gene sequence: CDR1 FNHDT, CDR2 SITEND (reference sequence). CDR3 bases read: TGTGCCAGCAGTACATATTACCGGGACAGGGGGGACTCC. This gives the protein CASSTYYRDRGDS. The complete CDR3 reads CASSTYYRDRGDSDYTF.

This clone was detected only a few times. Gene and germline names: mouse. The CDR3 loop reads CTCSPSSQNTLYF. The CDR3 DNA, read in part, is TGCACCTGCAGTCCAAGTAGTCAAAAC. The V and J genes are TRBV1 and TRBJ2-4; D remains ambiguous. Read data end 4 residues before the CDR3 end; the end is taken from the germline J gene. V was trimmed by 5 bases and J by 0 bases, leaving 6 bases between them. The CDR3 length is 13 residues. Germline V gene sequence: CDR1 NSQYPW, CDR2 LRSPGD (reference sequence).

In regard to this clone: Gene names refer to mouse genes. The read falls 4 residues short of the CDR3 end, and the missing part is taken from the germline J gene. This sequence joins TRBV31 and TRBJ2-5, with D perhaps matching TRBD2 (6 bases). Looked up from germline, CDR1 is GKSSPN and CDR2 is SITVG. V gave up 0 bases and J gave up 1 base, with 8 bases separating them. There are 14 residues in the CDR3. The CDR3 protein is CAWSLPGDQDTQYF. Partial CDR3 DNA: TGTGCCTGGAGTCTACCTGGGGACCAAGAC.

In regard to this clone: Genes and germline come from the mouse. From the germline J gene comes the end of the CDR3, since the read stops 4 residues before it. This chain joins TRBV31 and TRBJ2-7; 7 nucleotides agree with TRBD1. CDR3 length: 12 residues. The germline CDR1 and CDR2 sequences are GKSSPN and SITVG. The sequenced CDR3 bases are TGTGCCTGGAGCAAGACAGGGAAT. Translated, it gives CAWSKTGN. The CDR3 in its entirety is CAWSKTGNEQYF.